This T cell receptor beta chain was retrieved from a study of T cell responses to AZD1222 COVID-19 vaccine. Sequenced by immunoSEQ multiplex PCR; TCRdb stores in-frame clones only, minus some. The sample consists of about 99,000 clones, approximately 93% of them appearing once. The sequencing used peripheral blood, collected 28 days after the second AZD1222 dose. The source is an adult who received the AZD1222 COVID-19 vaccine.

This chain's CDR3 is CASSLDSQLSSDYEKLFF. The DNA of the CDR3 is TGTGCCAGCAGCTTAGACAGCCAACTTTCGTCCGACTATGAAAAACTGTTTTTT. This sequence joins TRBV7-9 and TRBJ1-4; D remains unclear. Trimming stripped 1 base from V and 6 bases from J, with 21 bases between. The CDR3 is 18 residues long. Germline CDR1 reads SEHNR; CDR2 reads FQNEAQ (reference sequence).